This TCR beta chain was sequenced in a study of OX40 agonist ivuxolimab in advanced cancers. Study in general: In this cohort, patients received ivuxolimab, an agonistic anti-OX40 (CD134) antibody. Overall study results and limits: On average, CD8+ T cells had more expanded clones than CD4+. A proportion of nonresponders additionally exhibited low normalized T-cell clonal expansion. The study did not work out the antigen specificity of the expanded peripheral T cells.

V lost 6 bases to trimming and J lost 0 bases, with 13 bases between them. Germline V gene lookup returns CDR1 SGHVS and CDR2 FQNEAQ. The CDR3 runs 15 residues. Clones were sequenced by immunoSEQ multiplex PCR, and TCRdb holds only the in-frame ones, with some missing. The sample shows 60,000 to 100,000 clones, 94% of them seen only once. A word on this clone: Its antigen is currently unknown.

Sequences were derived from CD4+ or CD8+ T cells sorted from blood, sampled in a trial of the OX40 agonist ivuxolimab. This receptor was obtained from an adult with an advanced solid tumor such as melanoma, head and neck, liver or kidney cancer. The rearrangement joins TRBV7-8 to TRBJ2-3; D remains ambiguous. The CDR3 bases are TGTGCCAGCAGTCAGGCGCTCGGGAGCACAGATACGCAGTATTTT. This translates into CASSQALGSTDTQYF.